The 10 T cell receptor beta chains below all came from one sample that was sequenced in a study of long-term antiretroviral therapy in people with HIV. With survey level as its setting, the immunoSEQ assay was v3.0. Using immunoSEQ multiplex PCR, the repertoire was profiled, and TCRdb retains in-frame clones only, with some absent. This sample has under 45,000 clones, with over 80% found just once. The sequencing used unsorted PBMCs, collected 1 year after starting antiretroviral therapy. All receptors come from a man younger than 35 with HIV.

This chain uses TRBV5-6 with TRBJ1-2; 7 bases align to TRBD1. V trimming: 4 bases; J trimming: 4 bases; junction bases outside the gene matches: 7. The CDR3 extends over 14 amino acids. The germline V gene encodes CDR1 SGHDT and CDR2 YYEEEE. DNA of the CDR3: TGTGCCAGCAGCCAGGGGACAGTAATCTATGGCTACACCTTC. It codes for CASSQGTVIYGYTF.

The rearrangement links TRBV27 to TRBJ1-2; 7 nucleotides agree with TRBD1. The junction had 11 bases not matched to a gene; V was cut back by 1 base and J by 3 bases. CDR3 size: 17 residues. Germline V CDR1 and CDR2: MNHEY, SMNVEV (reference sequence). The CDR3 reads CASSLLPPGTDHYGYTF. CDR3 DNA sequence: TGTGCCAGCAGTTTATTGCCCCCCGGGACAGATCACTATGGCTACACCTTC.

The CDR3, as DNA: TGTGCCAGCAGTGACCCCCCGGATAGCGCCACCTCAGATACGCAGTATTTT. Residues: CASSDPPDSATSDTQYF. This chain connects TRBV2 to TRBJ2-3; D is perhaps TRBD2 (5 bases). Trimming took off 3 bases at V and 4 bases at J, with 20 bases between the two ends. From germline, CDR1 is SNHLY and CDR2 FYNNEI. The CDR3 runs to 17 residues.

The chain has TRBV2 and TRBJ1-1, with 9 bases fitting TRBD1. V was clipped by 5 bases and J by 3 bases; unmatched bases: 7. Germline V CDR1 and CDR2: SNHLY, FYNNEI. This CDR3 comprises 15 residues. The CDR3 here is CASSSQGAYDTEAFF. In DNA, the CDR3 is TGTGCCAGCAGTTCACAGGGGGCGTATGACACTGAAGCTTTCTTT. The full variable domain, in which reference TRBV2 and TRBJ1-1 provide the parts outside the CDR3, is EPEVTQTPSHQVTQMGQEVILRCVPISNHLYFYWYRQILGQKVEFLVSFYNNEISEKSEIFDDQFSVERPDGSNFTLKIRSTKLEDSAMYFCASSSQGAYDTEAFFGQGTRLTVV.

This clone was observed a single time. The chain uses TRBV5-6 and TRBJ1-2; a possible D gene is TRBD1 (6 bases). The CDR3 runs to 14 residues. The V gene's germline CDR1 is SGHDT and CDR2 YYEEEE. Deletions cut 4 bases from V and 0 bases from J, with 10 bases between. In DNA, the CDR3 is TGTGCCAGCAGCGGGGACATACCTAACTATGGCTACACCTTC. Protein product: CASSGDIPNYGYTF.

This chain joins TRBV5-8 and TRBJ2-3; D is perhaps TRBD2 (6 bases). The V end lost 1 base, the J end lost 2 bases, and 17 bases lay between the germline ends. The CDR3 is 17 amino acids. Germline assignment: CDR1 SGHTS and CDR2 YDEGEE. The CDR3 region has the DNA TGTGCCAGCAGCTTGCATCCGGGACTGCAAATCACAGATACGCAGTATTTT. Residues: CASSLHPGLQITDTQYF. The whole variable domain, remainder taken from reference TRBV5-8 and TRBJ2-3, is EAGVTQSPTHLIKTRGQQATLRCSPISGHTSVYWYQQALGLGLQFLLWYDEGEERNRGNFPPRFSGRQFPNYSSELNVNALELEDSALYLCASSLHPGLQITDTQYFGPGTRLTVL.

The rearrangement uses TRBV18 and TRBJ1-1; a weak D match, TRBD1 (5 bases). The CDR3 has 14 residues. Germline CDR1 reads KGHSH; CDR2 reads LQKENI. The V and J ends lost 3 bases and 5 bases respectively, with 13 bases between them. The CDR3: CASSPSVRETEAFF. CDR3 DNA sequence: TGTGCCAGCTCACCCTCTGTCAGGGAGACTGAAGCTTTCTTT.

The chain couples TRBV7-6 to TRBJ1-2; no firm D call. The CDR3 is 14 residues long. Germline lookup yields CDR1 SGHVS and CDR2 FNYEAQ. The V and J ends lost 0 bases and 0 bases respectively, with 5 bases between them. DNA for the CDR3: TGTGCCAGCAGCTTAGCTGGGGCTAACTATGGCTACACCTTC. Its translation: CASSLAGANYGYTF.

The chain recombines TRBV2 with TRBJ1-1; D is possibly TRBD1 (6 bases). V was shortened by 0 bases and J by 12 bases, with 17 bases between the two germline ends. Germline CDR1 and CDR2: SNHLY and FYNNEI. The CDR3 loop spans 14 amino acids. The CDR3 sequence is CASSEARGQSVTFF. The CDR3 DNA reads as TGTGCCAGCAGTGAAGCAAGAGGACAGTCGGTCACTTTCTTT.

The rearrangement uses TRBV27 and TRBJ2-1; TRBD2 matches 15 bases. V gave up 8 bases and J gave up 5 bases; unmatched junction bases: 16. CDR3 size: 19 residues. The germline CDR1 and CDR2 sequences are MNHEY and SMNVEV (reference sequence). CDR3 loop: CASDPRGLAGGSRNNEQFF. DNA of the CDR3: TGTGCCAGCGACCCTCGAGGACTAGCGGGAGGGTCAAGGAACAATGAGCAGTTCTTC.